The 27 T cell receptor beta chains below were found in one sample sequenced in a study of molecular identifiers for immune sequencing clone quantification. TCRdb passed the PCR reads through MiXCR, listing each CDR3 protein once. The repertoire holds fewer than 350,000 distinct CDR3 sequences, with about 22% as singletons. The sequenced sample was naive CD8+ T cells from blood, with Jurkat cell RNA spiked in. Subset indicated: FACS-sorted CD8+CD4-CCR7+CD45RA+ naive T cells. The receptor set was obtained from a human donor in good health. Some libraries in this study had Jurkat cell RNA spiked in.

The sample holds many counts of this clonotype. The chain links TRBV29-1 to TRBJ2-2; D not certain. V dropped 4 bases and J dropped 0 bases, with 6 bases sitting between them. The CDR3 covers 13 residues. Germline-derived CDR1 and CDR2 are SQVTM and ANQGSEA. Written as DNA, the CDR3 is TGCAGCGTTGTTCAGGCGAACACCGGGGAGCTGTTTTTT. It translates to CSVVQANTGELFF.

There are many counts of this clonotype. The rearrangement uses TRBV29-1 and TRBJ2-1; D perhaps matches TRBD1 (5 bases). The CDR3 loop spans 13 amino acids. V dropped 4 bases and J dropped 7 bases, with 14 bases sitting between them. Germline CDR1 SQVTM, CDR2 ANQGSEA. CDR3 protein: CSVASDSWNEQFF. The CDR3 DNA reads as TGCAGCGTTGCGAGTGACAGTTGGAATGAGCAGTTCTTC.

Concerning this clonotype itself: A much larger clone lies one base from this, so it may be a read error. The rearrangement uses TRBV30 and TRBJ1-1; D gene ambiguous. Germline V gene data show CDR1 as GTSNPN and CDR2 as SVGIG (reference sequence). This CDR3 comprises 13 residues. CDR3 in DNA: TGTGCCCGGAGTGTACCAATGAACACTGAAGCTTTCTTT. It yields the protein CARSVPMNTEAFF.

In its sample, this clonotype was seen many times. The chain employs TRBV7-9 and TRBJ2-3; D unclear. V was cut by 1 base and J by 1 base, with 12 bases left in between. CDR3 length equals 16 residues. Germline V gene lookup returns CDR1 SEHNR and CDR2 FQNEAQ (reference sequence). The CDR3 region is CASSLESLFGTDTQYF. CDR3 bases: TGTGCCAGCAGCTTAGAGTCACTTTTTGGCACAGATACGCAGTATTTT.

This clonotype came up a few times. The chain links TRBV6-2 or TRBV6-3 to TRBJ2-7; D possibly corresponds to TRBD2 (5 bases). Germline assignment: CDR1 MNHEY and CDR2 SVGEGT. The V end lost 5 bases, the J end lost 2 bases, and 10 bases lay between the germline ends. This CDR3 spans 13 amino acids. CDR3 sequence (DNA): TGTGCCAGCAGTCCGGACTTGGCCTACGAGCAGTACTTC. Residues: CASSPDLAYEQYF.

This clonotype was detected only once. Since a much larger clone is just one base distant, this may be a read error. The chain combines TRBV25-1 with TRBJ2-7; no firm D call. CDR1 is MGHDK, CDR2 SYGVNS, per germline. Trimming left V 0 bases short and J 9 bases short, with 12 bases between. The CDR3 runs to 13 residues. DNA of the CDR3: TGTGCCAGCAGTGAATACACGGTGGGCGCGCAGTACTTC. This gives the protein CASSEYTVGAQYF.

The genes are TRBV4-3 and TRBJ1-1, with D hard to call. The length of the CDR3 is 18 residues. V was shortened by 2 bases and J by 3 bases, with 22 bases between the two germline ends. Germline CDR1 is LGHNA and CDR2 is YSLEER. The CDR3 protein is CASSQSSGEVRMDTEAFF. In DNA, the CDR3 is TGCGCCAGCAGCCAAAGCTCTGGGGAAGTCCGTATGGACACTGAAGCTTTCTTT.

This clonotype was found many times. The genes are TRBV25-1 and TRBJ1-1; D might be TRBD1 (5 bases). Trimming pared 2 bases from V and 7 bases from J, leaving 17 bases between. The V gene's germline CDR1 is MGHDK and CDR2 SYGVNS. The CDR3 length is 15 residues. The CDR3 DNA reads TGTGCCAGCAGTGAAGGACTATCAAGGGGTGATGAAGCTTTCTTT. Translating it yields CASSEGLSRGDEAFF.

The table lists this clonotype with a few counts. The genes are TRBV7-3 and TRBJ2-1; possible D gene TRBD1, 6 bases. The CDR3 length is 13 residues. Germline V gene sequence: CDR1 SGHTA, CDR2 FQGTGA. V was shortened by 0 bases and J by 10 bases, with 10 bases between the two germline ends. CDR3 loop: CASSLTQGDEQFF. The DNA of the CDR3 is TGTGCCAGCAGCTTAACACAGGGAGACGAGCAGTTCTTC.

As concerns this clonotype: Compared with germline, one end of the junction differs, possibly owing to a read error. The CDR3 DNA is TGTGCCAGCAGTCCTGGTGGAGCGGGAGGGCCTTATACGAAGTATTTT. This gives the protein CASSPGGAGGPYTKYF. The chain is built from TRBV27 and TRBJ2-3; 10 bases fit TRBD2. In germline, CDR1 is MNHEY, CDR2 SMNVEV (reference sequence). The CDR3 length is 16 residues.

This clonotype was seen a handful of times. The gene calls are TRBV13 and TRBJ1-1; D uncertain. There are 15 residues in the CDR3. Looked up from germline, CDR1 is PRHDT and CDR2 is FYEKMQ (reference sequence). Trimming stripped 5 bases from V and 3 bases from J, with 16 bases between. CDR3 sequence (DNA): TGTGCCAGCAGCCAACGCCTCGGAGCAGACACTGAAGCTTTCTTT. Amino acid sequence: CASSQRLGADTEAFF.

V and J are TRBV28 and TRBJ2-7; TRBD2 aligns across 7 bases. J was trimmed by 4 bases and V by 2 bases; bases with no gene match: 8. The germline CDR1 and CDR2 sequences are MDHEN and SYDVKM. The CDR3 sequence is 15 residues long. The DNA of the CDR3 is TGTGCCAGCAGTTTAGGGGGGGGGGTTGTATACGAGCAGTACTTC. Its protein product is CASSLGGGVVYEQYF.

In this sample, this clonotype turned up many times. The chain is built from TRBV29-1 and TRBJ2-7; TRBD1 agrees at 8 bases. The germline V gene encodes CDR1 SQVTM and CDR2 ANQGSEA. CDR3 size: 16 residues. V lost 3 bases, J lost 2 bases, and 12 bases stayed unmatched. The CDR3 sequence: CSVEARTGGTPYEQYF. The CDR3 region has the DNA TGCAGCGTTGAGGCCCGAACAGGGGGTACCCCCTACGAGCAGTACTTC.

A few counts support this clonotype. The CDR3 reads CASALSGGPDIQYF. The CDR3 region has the DNA TGTGCCAGCGCCCTTAGCGGGGGGCCAGACATTCAGTACTTC. This sequence joins TRBV12-3 or TRBV12-4 and TRBJ2-4, with 10 bases that match TRBD2. Losses at the gene ends were 8 bases for V and 8 bases for J; bases not matched to a gene: 9. The CDR3 spans 14 residues.

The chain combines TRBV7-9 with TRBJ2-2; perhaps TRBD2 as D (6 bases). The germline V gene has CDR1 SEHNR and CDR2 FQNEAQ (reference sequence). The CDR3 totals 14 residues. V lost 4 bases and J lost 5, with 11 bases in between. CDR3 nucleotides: TGTGCCAGCAGCTCGGGAGCTTCTACCGGGGAGCTGTTTTTT. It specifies CASSSGASTGELFF.

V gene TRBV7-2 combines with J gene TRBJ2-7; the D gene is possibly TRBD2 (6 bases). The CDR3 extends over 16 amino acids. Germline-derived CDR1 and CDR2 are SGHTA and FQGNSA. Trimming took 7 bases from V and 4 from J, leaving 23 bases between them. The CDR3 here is CTSNFSVGVLAYEQYF. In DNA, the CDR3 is TGTACCAGCAACTTCTCGGTAGGGGTACTAGCATACGAGCAGTACTTC.

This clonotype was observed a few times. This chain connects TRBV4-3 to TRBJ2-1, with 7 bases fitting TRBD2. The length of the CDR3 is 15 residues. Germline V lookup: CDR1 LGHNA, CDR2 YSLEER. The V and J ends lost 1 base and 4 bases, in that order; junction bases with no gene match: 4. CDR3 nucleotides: TGCGCCAGCAGCCAAGCGGCGGGAGTGTACAATGAGCAGTTCTTC. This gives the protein CASSQAAGVYNEQFF.

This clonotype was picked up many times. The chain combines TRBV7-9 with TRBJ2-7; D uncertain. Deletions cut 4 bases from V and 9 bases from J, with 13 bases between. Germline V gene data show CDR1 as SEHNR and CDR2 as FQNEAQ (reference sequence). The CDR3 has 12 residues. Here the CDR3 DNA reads TGTGCCAGCAGCTCCCTGGACGGCCGGCAGTACTTC. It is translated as CASSSLDGRQYF.

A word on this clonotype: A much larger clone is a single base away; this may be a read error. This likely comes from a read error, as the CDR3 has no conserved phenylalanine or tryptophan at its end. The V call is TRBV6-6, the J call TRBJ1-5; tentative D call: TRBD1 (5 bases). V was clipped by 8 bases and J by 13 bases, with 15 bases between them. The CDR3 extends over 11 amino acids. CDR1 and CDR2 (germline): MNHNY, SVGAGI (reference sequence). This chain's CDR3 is CASSHQGPQHL. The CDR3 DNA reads TGTGCCAGCTCTCACCAGGGCCCACAGCATCTT.

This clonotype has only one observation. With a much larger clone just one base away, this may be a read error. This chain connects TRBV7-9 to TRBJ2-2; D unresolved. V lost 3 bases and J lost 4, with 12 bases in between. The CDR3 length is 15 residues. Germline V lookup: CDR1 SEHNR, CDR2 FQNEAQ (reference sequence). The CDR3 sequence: CASSFDGYPTGELFF. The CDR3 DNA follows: TGTGCCAGCAGCTTCGACGGGTATCCCACCGGGGAGCTGTTTTTT.

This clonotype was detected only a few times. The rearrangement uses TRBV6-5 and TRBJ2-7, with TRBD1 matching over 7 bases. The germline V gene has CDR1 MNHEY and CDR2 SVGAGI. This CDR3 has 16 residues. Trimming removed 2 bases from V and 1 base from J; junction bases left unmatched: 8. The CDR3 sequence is CASSYGRDSPSYEQYF. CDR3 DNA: TGTGCCAGCAGTTACGGCCGGGACAGCCCATCCTACGAGCAGTACTTC.

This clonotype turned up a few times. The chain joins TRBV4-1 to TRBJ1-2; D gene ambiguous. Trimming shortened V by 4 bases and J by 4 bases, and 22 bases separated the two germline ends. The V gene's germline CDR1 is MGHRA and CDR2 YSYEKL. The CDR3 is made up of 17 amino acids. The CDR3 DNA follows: TGCGCCAGCAGCCCACGAACCTTCGAGACGGAGAGCTATGGCTACACCTTC. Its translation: CASSPRTFETESYGYTF.

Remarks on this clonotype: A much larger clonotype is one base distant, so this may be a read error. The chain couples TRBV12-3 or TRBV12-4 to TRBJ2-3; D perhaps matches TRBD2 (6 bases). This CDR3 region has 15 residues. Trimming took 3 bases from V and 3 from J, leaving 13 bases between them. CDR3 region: CASSFLWRETDTQYF. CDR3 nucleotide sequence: TGTGCCAGCAGTTTCCTTTGGAGGGAGACAGATACGCAGTATTTT.

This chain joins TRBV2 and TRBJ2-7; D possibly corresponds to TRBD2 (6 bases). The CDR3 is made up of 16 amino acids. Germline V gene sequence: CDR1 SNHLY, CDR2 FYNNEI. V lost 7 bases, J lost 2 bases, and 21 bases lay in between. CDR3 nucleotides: TGTGCCAGCAAGTTGGCGGAGGAGGGGTTTCCCTACGAGCAGTACTTC. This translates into CASKLAEEGFPYEQYF.

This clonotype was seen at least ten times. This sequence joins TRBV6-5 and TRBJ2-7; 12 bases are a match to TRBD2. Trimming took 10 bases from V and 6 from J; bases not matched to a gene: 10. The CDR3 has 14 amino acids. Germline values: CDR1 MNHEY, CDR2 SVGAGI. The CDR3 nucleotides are TGTGCCACGACTAGCGGGAGAATGGTCGGCGAGCAGTACTTC. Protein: CATTSGRMVGEQYF.

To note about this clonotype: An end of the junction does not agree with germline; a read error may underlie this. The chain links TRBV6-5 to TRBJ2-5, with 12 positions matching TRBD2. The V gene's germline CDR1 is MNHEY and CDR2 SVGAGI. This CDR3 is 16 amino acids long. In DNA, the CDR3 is TGTGCCAGCAGTTACGGACTAGCGGGGAAGCAAGAGACCCGGTACTTC. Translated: CASSYGLAGKQETRYF.

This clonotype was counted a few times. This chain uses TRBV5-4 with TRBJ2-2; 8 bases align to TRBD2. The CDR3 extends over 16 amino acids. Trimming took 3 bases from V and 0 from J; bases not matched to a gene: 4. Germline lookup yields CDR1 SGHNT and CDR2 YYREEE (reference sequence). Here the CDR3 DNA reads TGTGCCAGCAGCTCTGCGGGGGGAGCGAACACCGGGGAGCTGTTTTTT. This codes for CASSSAGGANTGELFF.